Sequencing of this T cell receptor beta chain was carried out in a study of T cells after yellow fever vaccination. One entry per CDR3 protein results from TCRdb running MiXCR on the 5' RACE reads. The data contain 100,000 to 150,000 distinct CDR3 sequences, under 8.5% of them singletons. The germline V and J ends were trimmed by 1 base and 0 bases, with 15 bases remaining between them. This CDR3 is 17 amino acids long. Per germline, CDR1 LGHNA and CDR2 YSLEER. This clonotype was detected ten times or more. The sequencing here drew on CD4+ T cells sorted from PBMCs, taken 10 days after the first yellow fever vaccination. The gene calls are TRBV4-3 and TRBJ1-1; maybe TRBD1 (5 bases). The receptor was derived from a man younger than 30 who received the YFV17D yellow fever vaccine. CDR3 DNA sequence: TGCGCCAGCAGCCAAGCTTCGGACCCAGGGATGAACACTGAAGCTTTCTTT. Its translation is CASSQASDPGMNTEAFF.